This T cell receptor (beta chain) was captured by sequencing in a study of blood T cell repertoires in COVID-19. Study-wide context: Sites across the United States, Italy and Spain contributed samples from acute and convalescent COVID-19.

Germline CDR1 reads ENHRY; CDR2 reads SYGVKD. The length of the CDR3 is 14 residues. V lost 6 bases and J lost 5; bases outside the gene matches: 6. A few counts support this clone. As originally analysed: Nucleated cell number was recorded as an estimate derived from reference gene primer amplification. Sequenced by immunoSEQ multiplex PCR; TCRdb stores in-frame clones only, minus some. The D gene and trimming were derived from the DNA, and the V and J assignments and clone size from that table. The data show around 200,000 clones, about 86% seen once. This sequence originates from a young woman who had recovered from COVID-19. The chain carries TRBV10-3 and TRBJ1-2, with TRBD1 matching 10 bases. What was sequenced was peripheral blood. CDR3 coding DNA: TGTGCCATCAGCCGGACAGGGGGTAATTATGGCTACACCTTC. As protein: CAISRTGGNYGYTF.